The rows below give T cell receptor beta chains drawn from one sample of a study of T-cell memory formation after mild COVID-19. Each CDR3 protein gets one entry after TCRdb re-called the 5' RACE reads with MiXCR. The repertoire holds 170,000 or so distinct CDR3 sequences, with about a fifth as singletons. What was sequenced was PBMCs or a T cell subset sorted from them (not recorded which). These receptors were obtained from an adult woman who had mild COVID-19 (a few samples of this study predate the infection). Cell type and time point are not known. CDR3s include the opening cysteine and the closing phenylalanine or tryptophan. Fields, in order: V gene, clone size, J gene, D gene, CDR3 protein, CDR3 DNA. The D gene is left open where the match is weak. Not all rows give a size; the values are once, few, many and, for expanded clones, a class.

V gene: TRBV13
clone size: NA
J gene: TRBJ1-1
D gene: TRBD1
CDR3 protein: CASSLTRTGPRTEAFF
CDR3 DNA: TGTGCCAGCAGCTTAACGAGGACAGGGCCACGGACTGAAGCTTTCTTT

V gene: TRBV30
clone size: NA
J gene: TRBJ2-7
D gene: TRBD1
CDR3 protein: CAWASGTGFNEQYF
CDR3 DNA: TGTGCCTGGGCGTCCGGGACAGGGTTCAACGAGCAGTACTTC

V gene: TRBV6-5
clone size: NA
J gene: TRBJ1-2
D gene: NA
CDR3 protein: CASSYSPGDGYTF
CDR3 DNA: TGTGCCAGCAGTTACTCTCCCGGGGACGGCTACACCTTC

V gene: TRBV7-9
clone size: once
J gene: TRBJ2-7
D gene: NA
CDR3 protein: CASSPPRQGIRYEQYF
CDR3 DNA: TGTGCCAGCAGCCCACCCAGGCAAGGGATAAGGTACGAGCAGTACTTC

V gene: TRBV13
clone size: few
J gene: TRBJ2-1
D gene: NA
CDR3 protein: CASSLGAVGSNEQFF
CDR3 DNA: TGTGCCAGCAGCTTAGGAGCGGTAGGGTCGAATGAGCAGTTCTTC

V gene: TRBV12-3/TRBV12-4
clone size: NA
J gene: TRBJ2-3
D gene: NA
CDR3 protein: CASRTGQEADTQYF
CDR3 DNA: TGTGCCAGCAGAACTGGGCAGGAGGCAGATACGCAGTATTTT

V gene: TRBV27
clone size: NA
J gene: TRBJ2-7
D gene: TRBD2
CDR3 protein: CASSFSGLAGYEQYF
CDR3 DNA: TGTGCCAGCAGTTTTTCGGGACTAGCGGGATACGAGCAGTACTTC

V gene: TRBV7-9
clone size: NA
J gene: TRBJ2-3
D gene: NA
CDR3 protein: CASSSQLSGLTDTQYF
CDR3 DNA: TGTGCCAGCAGCTCACAATTATCGGGCCTTACGGATACGCAGTATTTT

V gene: TRBV5-6
clone size: few
J gene: TRBJ1-2
D gene: TRBD1
CDR3 protein: CASSPTILTGPYGYTF
CDR3 DNA: TGTGCCAGCAGCCCTACCATTCTGACAGGGCCATATGGCTACACCTTC

V gene: TRBV13
clone size: NA
J gene: TRBJ2-3
D gene: NA
CDR3 protein: CASSLFRLTTDTQYF
CDR3 DNA: TGTGCCAGCAGCTTATTCCGCCTCACCACAGATACGCAGTATTTT

V gene: TRBV29-1
clone size: NA
J gene: TRBJ2-5
D gene: TRBD2
CDR3 protein: CSVEGTSGTETQYF
CDR3 DNA: TGCAGCGTGGAAGGGACTAGCGGGACAGAGACCCAGTACTTC

V gene: TRBV7-2
clone size: NA
J gene: TRBJ2-7
D gene: TRBD2
CDR3 protein: CASSSQTSGKSYEQYF
CDR3 DNA: TGTGCCAGCAGCTCTCAGACTAGCGGGAAGTCGTACGAGCAGTACTTC

V gene: TRBV9
clone size: NA
J gene: TRBJ2-3
D gene: TRBD2
CDR3 protein: CASTSGGPADTQYF
CDR3 DNA: TGTGCCAGCACTAGCGGGGGCCCCGCAGATACGCAGTATTTT

V gene: TRBV27
clone size: few
J gene: TRBJ2-1
D gene: NA
CDR3 protein: CASSYGSGHNEQFF
CDR3 DNA: TGTGCCAGCAGTTATGGTAGCGGACACAATGAGCAGTTCTTC

V gene: TRBV29-1
clone size: few
J gene: TRBJ2-7
D gene: NA
CDR3 protein: CSVAQYDYEQYF
CDR3 DNA: TGCAGCGTTGCACAGTATGACTACGAGCAGTACTTC

V gene: TRBV29-1
clone size: few
J gene: TRBJ2-5
D gene: NA
CDR3 protein: CSGREIGETQYF
CDR3 DNA: TGCAGCGGTCGCGAAATCGGGGAGACCCAGTACTTC

V gene: TRBV6-2/TRBV6-3
clone size: NA
J gene: TRBJ2-7
D gene: NA
CDR3 protein: CASSFFSDSDEQYF
CDR3 DNA: TGTGCCAGCAGTTTTTTTAGCGACTCGGACGAGCAGTACTTC

V gene: TRBV2
clone size: many
J gene: TRBJ1-1
D gene: TRBD1
CDR3 protein: CASSGDRGLLNTEAFF
CDR3 DNA: TGTGCCAGCAGTGGGGACAGGGGGCTGTTGAACACTGAAGCTTTCTTT

V gene: TRBV4-3
clone size: NA
J gene: TRBJ1-4
D gene: NA
CDR3 protein: CASSQDPVGGLFTNEKLFF
CDR3 DNA: TGCGCCAGCAGCCAGGACCCCGTGGGGGGTTTGTTCACTAATGAAAAACTGTTTTTT

V gene: TRBV6-5
clone size: few
J gene: TRBJ1-2
D gene: NA
CDR3 protein: CASSYSSKGTDYGYTF
CDR3 DNA: TGTGCCAGCAGTTACTCGAGTAAAGGGACGGACTATGGCTACACCTTC

V gene: TRBV7-6
clone size: NA
J gene: TRBJ2-7
D gene: TRBD2
CDR3 protein: CASSLGLAGAGTYEQYF
CDR3 DNA: TGTGCCAGCAGCTTGGGACTAGCGGGGGCCGGAACCTACGAGCAGTACTTC

V gene: TRBV7-9
clone size: NA
J gene: TRBJ2-7
D gene: NA
CDR3 protein: CASQLGSSYEQYF
CDR3 DNA: TGTGCCAGCCAGTTGGGCAGCTCCTACGAGCAGTACTTC

V gene: TRBV12-3/TRBV12-4
clone size: few
J gene: TRBJ2-1
D gene: TRBD2
CDR3 protein: CASRDLAGGDNEQFF
CDR3 DNA: TGTGCCAGCAGGGACCTAGCGGGGGGAGACAATGAGCAGTTCTTC

V gene: TRBV25-1
clone size: NA
J gene: TRBJ1-2
D gene: NA
CDR3 protein: CASSEFGGNYGYTF
CDR3 DNA: TGTGCCAGCAGTGAATTCGGGGGAAACTATGGCTACACCTTC

V gene: TRBV7-2
clone size: NA
J gene: TRBJ1-5
D gene: TRBD1
CDR3 protein: CASSLGQGVYSNQPQHF
CDR3 DNA: TGTGCCAGCAGCTTAGGACAGGGGGTTTATAGCAATCAGCCCCAGCATTTT

V gene: TRBV24-1
clone size: NA
J gene: TRBJ2-1
D gene: TRBD2
CDR3 protein: CATSGGGLEDNEQFF
CDR3 DNA: TGTGCCACCAGTGGAGGCGGACTAGAAGACAATGAGCAGTTCTTC

V gene: TRBV7-9
clone size: few
J gene: TRBJ2-2
D gene: NA
CDR3 protein: CASRRGELFF
CDR3 DNA: TGTGCCAGCAGACGTGGGGAGCTGTTTTTT

V gene: TRBV12-3/TRBV12-4
clone size: many
J gene: TRBJ2-5
D gene: NA
CDR3 protein: CASSLEETQYF
CDR3 DNA: TGTGCCAGCAGCTTAGAAGAGACCCAGTACTTC

V gene: TRBV10-3
clone size: NA
J gene: TRBJ2-3
D gene: TRBD2
CDR3 protein: CAISESVASGSFDTDTQYF
CDR3 DNA: TGTGCCATCAGTGAGTCGGTAGCTAGCGGGAGTTTCGATACAGATACGCAGTATTTT

V gene: TRBV6-5
clone size: NA
J gene: TRBJ2-7
D gene: NA
CDR3 protein: CASSYPSGSEQYF
CDR3 DNA: TGTGCCAGCAGTTACCCGTCGGGGAGCGAGCAGTACTTC

V gene: TRBV30
clone size: few
J gene: TRBJ2-7
D gene: NA
CDR3 protein: CAWGDSPYEQYF
CDR3 DNA: TGTGCCTGGGGGGACTCTCCTTACGAGCAGTACTTC